The 30 T cell receptor beta chains below come from one sample, sequenced in a study of blood T cell repertoires in COVID-19. Produced via immunoSEQ multiplex PCR; TCRdb's table is partial and in-frame only. The sample records some 150,000 clones, about 85% being singletons. Sequenced material: peripheral blood. The source is a human donor with acute or convalescent COVID-19. The donor label of this sample is uncertain.

This clone was seen a handful of times. The chain employs TRBV2 and TRBJ1-1, with 9 positions matching TRBD1. V was pared by 6 bases and J by 3 bases, with 8 bases of the junction left unmatched. Germline CDR1 reads SNHLY; CDR2 reads FYNNEI. CDR3 length equals 15 residues. This CDR3 is CASSPDRGRDTEAFF. For the CDR3, the DNA is TGTGCCAGCAGCCCAGACAGGGGGAGAGACACTGAAGCTTTCTTT.

This chain uses TRBV10-3 with TRBJ1-1; no definite D call. CDR1 and CDR2 from the germline V gene are ENHRY and SYGVKD. Trimming shortened V by 4 bases and J by 0 bases, and 6 bases separated the two germline ends. The CDR3 has 13 residues. The CDR3 loop is CAISGQVNTEAFF. The CDR3 region has the DNA TGTGCCATCAGTGGGCAGGTGAACACTGAAGCTTTCTTT.

The rearrangement joins TRBV2 to TRBJ2-2; 7 bases line up with TRBD1. CDR1 SNHLY and CDR2 FYNNEI come from the germline V gene. V shed 6 bases, J shed 0 bases, and the junction held 4 bases outside the gene matches. The CDR3 runs 15 residues. The chain's CDR3 is CASSLQGPNTGELFF. CDR3 sequence (DNA): TGTGCCAGCAGCTTACAGGGGCCGAACACCGGGGAGCTGTTTTTT.

This sequence joins TRBV4-1 and TRBJ1-6; D is undetermined. Trimming took off 2 bases at V and 9 bases at J, with 23 bases between the two ends. This CDR3 comprises 18 residues. Germline V CDR1 and CDR2: MGHRA, YSYEKL. The CDR3 reads CASSQRPAERALGSPLHF. The CDR3 DNA sequence: TGCGCCAGCAGCCAAAGGCCGGCGGAGAGGGCGCTGGGTTCACCCCTCCACTTT.

This chain links TRBV9 with TRBJ2-1, with 7 bases matching TRBD2. The CDR3 length is 12 residues. Germline assignment: CDR1 SGDLS and CDR2 YYNGEE. V lost 0 bases and J lost 15; bases outside the gene matches: 6. The CDR3 bases are TGTGCCAGCAGCGTAGAGGGCCGGGAGGTGTTCTTC. This gives the protein CASSVEGREVFF.

The chain uses TRBV19 and TRBJ1-1; the match to TRBD1 covers 9 bases. The CDR3 contains 16 residues. Trimming removed 0 bases from V and 5 bases from J; junction bases left unmatched: 7. In germline, CDR1 is LNHDA, CDR2 SQIVND (reference sequence). The CDR3 sequence: CASSIDPRQGGTEAFF. CDR3 nucleotides: TGTGCCAGTAGTATAGACCCTCGACAGGGGGGGACTGAAGCTTTCTTT.

The CDR3 loop reads CASSISTDTQYF. As DNA, the CDR3 is TGTGCCAGTAGTATTTCAACAGATACGCAGTATTTT. The genes are TRBV19 and TRBJ2-3; D unresolved. The CDR3 contains 12 residues. CDR1 and CDR2 from the germline V gene are LNHDA and SQIVND (reference sequence). The ends were cut back, 3 bases at V and 3 bases at J, with 4 bases in the middle.

The V call is TRBV29-1, the J call TRBJ2-3; 13 bases line up with TRBD2. The CDR3 contains 15 residues. V dropped 3 bases and J dropped 2; count of bases not matched to a gene: 2. Germline V gene data show CDR1 as SQVTM and CDR2 as ANQGSEA. The CDR3 region has the DNA TGCAGCGTTGATGGGACTAGCGGGGACACAGATACGCAGTATTTT. Encoded protein: CSVDGTSGDTDTQYF.

J is TRBJ1-5 and V is TRBV28; D not certain. CDR1 and CDR2 (germline): MDHEN, SYDVKM. The CDR3 covers 14 residues. V dropped 7 bases and J dropped 1 base, with 11 bases sitting between them. CDR3 in DNA: TGTGCCAGCAATTTGAGGGCCAGCAATCAGCCCCAGCATTTT. Its protein product is CASNLRASNQPQHF.

This clone was observed a handful of times. The chain recombines TRBV12-3 or TRBV12-4 with TRBJ1-6; D is ambiguous. Trimming took off 5 bases at V and 10 bases at J, with 12 bases between the two ends. The CDR3 extends over 13 amino acids. CDR3 region: CASSSGVESPLHF. CDR3 nucleotides: TGTGCCAGCAGTAGCGGCGTTGAGTCACCCCTCCACTTT.

The J gene is TRBJ1-1, the V gene TRBV18, with D possibly matching TRBD1 (6 bases). The CDR3 runs to 13 residues. Trimming shortened V by 5 bases and J by 1 base, and 8 bases separated the two germline ends. Germline values: CDR1 KGHSH, CDR2 LQKENI. For the CDR3, the DNA is TGTGCCAGCTCATGGGGACAGAACACTGAAGCTTTCTTT. This translates into CASSWGQNTEAFF. The full variable domain, completed using reference TRBV18 and TRBJ1-1, is NAGVMQNPRHLVRRRGQEARLRCSPMKGHSHVYWYRQLPEEGLKFMVYLQKENIIDESGMPKERFSAEFPKEGPSILRIQQVVRGDSAAYFCASSWGQNTEAFFGQGTRLTVV.

V usage is TRBV3-1 (or the pseudogene TRBV3-2) and J usage is TRBJ1-4; the match to TRBD1 covers 7 bases. The CDR3 is 15 amino acids. CDR1 and CDR2 (germline): LGHDT, YNNKEL (reference sequence). V was pared by 1 base and J by 7 bases, with 6 bases of the junction left unmatched. CDR3 coding DNA: TGTGCCAGCAGCCAAGGGGGCAGGGGGAGTGAAAAACTGTTTTTT. Protein: CASSQGGRGSEKLFF.

This rearrangement joins TRBV7-2 to TRBJ2-7, with 7 bases matching TRBD2. Germline values: CDR1 SGHTA, CDR2 FQGNSA. The CDR3 consists of 13 residues. Trimming took 2 bases from V and 6 from J; bases not matched to a gene: 4. The CDR3 nucleotides are TGTGCCAGCAGCTTACGGGGGGAGGGCGAGCAGTACTTC. Translating it yields CASSLRGEGEQYF. Full variable domain (rest looked up from reference TRBV7-2 and TRBJ2-7): GAGVSQSPSNKVTEKGKDVELRCDPISGHTALYWYRQSLGQGLEFLIYFQGNSAPDKSGLPSDRFSAERTGGSVSTLTIQRTQQEDSAVYLCASSLRGEGEQYFGPGTRLTVT.

This chain joins TRBV5-6 and TRBJ2-7, with unresolved D. Trimming shortened V by 2 bases and J by 6 bases, and 9 bases separated the two germline ends. The CDR3 has 12 residues. Germline loops: CDR1 SGHDT, CDR2 YYEEEE. CDR3 sequence reads: CASSFRQAEQYV. The CDR3 DNA sequence: TGTGCCAGCAGCTTCCGTCAGGCCGAGCAGTACGTC.

This chain connects TRBV6-2 or TRBV6-3 to TRBJ2-5; 7 bases map to TRBD2. CDR3 length: 19 amino acids. The J segment lost 1 base and the V segment lost 2 bases, leaving 16 bases of the junction unmatched. The germline CDR1 and CDR2 sequences are MNHEY and SVGEGT. The CDR3 loop reads CASSYPSSGSGAIQETQYF. For the CDR3, the DNA is TGTGCCAGCAGTTACCCCTCTAGCGGCTCTGGGGCAATCCAAGAGACCCAGTACTTC.

The chain uses TRBV4-1 and TRBJ1-4; D is undetermined. The germline V gene has CDR1 MGHRA and CDR2 YSYEKL. The V gene lost 4 bases and the J gene lost 2 bases, with 14 bases spanning the gap. The CDR3 consists of 16 residues. The CDR3 sequence: CASSPRLLLTNEKLFF. CDR3 DNA sequence: TGCGCCAGCAGCCCCCGCCTTTTACTGACTAATGAAAAACTGTTTTTT.

The chain links TRBV30 to TRBJ2-2; the D gene is possibly TRBD1 (6 bases). Looked up from germline, CDR1 is GTSNPN and CDR2 is SVGIG (reference sequence). The V end was cut by 6 bases, the J end by 4 bases, with 15 bases between. The CDR3 extends over 14 amino acids. In DNA form, the CDR3 reads TGTGCCTGCACCTACAGGGTGGGCACCGGGGAGCTGTTTTTT. Translation gives CACTYRVGTGELFF.

J is TRBJ2-7 and V is TRBV6-1; no reliable D call. The V end lost 2 bases, the J end lost 4 bases, and 3 bases lay between the germline ends. Germline CDR1 is MNHNS and CDR2 is SASEGT. The CDR3 runs 11 residues. In nucleotides, the CDR3 is TGTGCCAGCAGTGAACTGTACGAGCAGTACTTC. Translated, it gives CASSELYEQYF.

This clone was observed once. V is TRBV6-5 and J is TRBJ1-5; weak D call: TRBD1 (5 bases). The CDR3 loop spans 14 amino acids. V lost 7 bases to trimming and J lost 4 bases, with 14 bases between them. Germline CDR1 reads MNHEY; CDR2 reads SVGAGI. The CDR3 coding sequence is TGTGCCAGCAAACCGGGACGGGAGAATCAGCCCCAGCATTTT. Translated: CASKPGRENQPQHF.

The chain employs TRBV9 and TRBJ1-4, with TRBD1 matching 7 bases. CDR3 length equals 16 residues. Looked up from germline, CDR1 is SGDLS and CDR2 is YYNGEE. V lost 4 bases and J lost 0; bases outside the gene matches: 6. Here the CDR3 reads CASSRTGEATNEKLFF. The CDR3 bases are TGTGCCAGCAGCAGAACAGGGGAGGCAACTAATGAAAAACTGTTTTTT.

The chain has TRBV5-8 and TRBJ1-2, with TRBD1 matching 11 bases. Germline CDR1 and CDR2: SGHTS and YDEGEE. J lost 7 bases, V lost 0 bases, and 5 bases had no gene match. CDR3 length: 15 amino acids. The CDR3 loop reads CASSLEDRGLGGYTF. CDR3 in DNA: TGTGCCAGCAGCTTGGAGGACAGGGGGCTAGGTGGCTACACCTTC.

The chain has TRBV18 and TRBJ1-4; D is uncertain. Germline CDR1 and CDR2: KGHSH and LQKENI. The V and J ends lost 0 bases and 2 bases respectively, with 10 bases between them. The CDR3 loop spans 16 amino acids. This chain's CDR3 is CASSPPGLGTNEKLFF. CDR3 nucleotides: TGTGCCAGCTCACCACCAGGATTGGGCACTAATGAAAAACTGTTTTTT.

The chain combines TRBV15 with TRBJ2-5; tentatively, D is TRBD2 (5 bases). The germline CDR1 and CDR2 sequences are LNHNV and YYDKDF (reference sequence). The CDR3 loop spans 14 amino acids. Deletions cut 0 bases from V and 5 bases from J, with 10 bases between. CDR3 in DNA: TGTGCCACCAGCAGAGATACTAGTTCGGAGACCCAGTACTTC. Its translation: CATSRDTSSETQYF. Filled out from reference TRBV15 and TRBJ2-5, the complete variable domain reads DAMVIQNPRYQVTQFGKPVTLSCSQTLNHNVMYWYQQKSSQAPKLLFHYYDKDFNNEADTPDNFQSRRPNTSFCFLDIRSPGLGDTAMYLCATSRDTSSETQYFGPGTRLLVL.

The chain joins TRBV6-5 to TRBJ2-5; the D gene is possibly TRBD1 (5 bases). This CDR3 has 16 amino acids. V lost 2 bases, J lost 4 bases, and 17 bases lay in between. From germline, CDR1 is MNHEY and CDR2 SVGAGI. The CDR3 sequence is CASSYTYRSGSETQYF. The CDR3 DNA reads TGTGCCAGCAGTTACACCTATCGATCAGGGTCAGAGACCCAGTACTTC.

The chain recombines TRBV15 with TRBJ2-2; 12 positions agree with TRBD2. The V segment lost 1 base and the J segment 3 bases; nucleotides outside the gene matches: 12. This CDR3 contains 20 residues. The germline CDR1 and CDR2 sequences are LNHNV and YYDKDF (reference sequence). The CDR3, as DNA: TGTGCCACCAGCAGAGTAAGGACTAGCGGGGAGCCAGTGGACACCGGGGAGCTGTTTTTT. Translating it yields CATSRVRTSGEPVDTGELFF.

The V call is TRBV9, the J call TRBJ2-2, with unresolved D. Germline CDR1 is SGDLS and CDR2 is YYNGEE. Trimming took 4 bases from V and 5 from J, leaving 18 bases between them. The CDR3 covers 16 residues. The CDR3 loop reads CASSPRFEPPTGELFF. The CDR3, as DNA: TGTGCCAGCAGCCCGAGGTTTGAACCACCAACCGGGGAGCTGTTTTTT.

The chain combines TRBV19 with TRBJ2-3, with 7 positions matching TRBD2. The CDR3 consists of 15 residues. Looked up from germline, CDR1 is LNHDA and CDR2 is SQIVND (reference sequence). Germline trimming cut 6 bases from V and 0 bases from J; bases unmatched to any gene: 6. CDR3 sequence (DNA): TGTGCCAGTAGCGGGAGGCGCTCTAGCACAGATACGCAGTATTTT. It specifies CASSGRRSSTDTQYF.

The chain uses TRBV6-1 and TRBJ2-7; the D is unclear. The germline V and J ends were trimmed by 2 bases and 3 bases, with 5 bases remaining between them. The CDR3 is 12 amino acids. Germline V gene sequence: CDR1 MNHNS, CDR2 SASEGT. Here the CDR3 DNA reads TGTGCCAGCAGTGAATTCTTCTACGAGCAGTACTTC. Residues: CASSEFFYEQYF.

The chain joins TRBV28 to TRBJ1-2, with D possibly TRBD1 on 5 matching bases. This CDR3 has 13 amino acids. The V end was cut by 7 bases, the J end by 8 bases, with 17 bases between. CDR1 is MDHEN, CDR2 SYDVKM, per germline. The CDR3 here is CASISTGVRGYTF. In nucleotides, the CDR3 is TGTGCCAGCATCTCGACGGGGGTTCGCGGCTACACCTTC.

The CDR3 DNA reads TGTGCCAGCAGCCCAGGTGGTGGGGCCAACGTCCTGACTTTC. Its translation is CASSPGGGANVLTF. This chain connects TRBV11-2 to TRBJ2-6; D gene ambiguous. CDR3 length equals 14 residues. Trimming stripped 5 bases from V and 3 bases from J, with 8 bases between. Germline V gene sequence: CDR1 SGHAT, CDR2 FQNNGV.